The 21 T cell receptor beta chains listed next were all sequenced from one sample in a study of beta chain features in type 1 diabetes. The investigators reverse transcribed all of the isolated RNA, so they sequenced expressed TCRB transcripts. TCRdb keeps only in-frame clones here, not all; method: immunoSEQ multiplex PCR. In the table there are a few hundred thousand clones, approximately 15% of which are singletons. The sample was naive CD4+ T cells from blood. These receptors were obtained from a man in his thirties or forties in good health.

This clone has more than one count but fewer than ten. The chain joins TRBV11-3 to TRBJ2-7, with a tentative D call TRBD1 (5 bases). Germline V gives CDR1 SGHNT, CDR2 YENEEA. Trimming took 3 bases from V and 3 from J, leaving 21 bases between them. This CDR3 is 17 amino acids long. Written as DNA, the CDR3 is TGTGCCAGCAGCTTCCAGACAGATCGCCCCGTTCACTACGAGCAGTACGTC. Protein: CASSFQTDRPVHYEQYV.

This clone was recorded a few times. The same CDR3 is also encoded by other DNA sequences in this sample. The CDR3 bases are TGTGCCAGCTCCGTTGGCACCGGGGAGCTGTTTTTT. This sequence encodes CASSVGTGELFF. The chain combines TRBV2 with TRBJ2-2, with D uncertain. CDR3 length: 12 residues. CDR1 is SNHLY and CDR2 is FYNNEI in the germline V gene. V was cut by 8 bases and J by 4 bases, with 8 bases left in between.

About this clone itself: Within the sample, other DNA sequences also encode this same CDR3. The CDR3 nucleotides are TGTGCCAGCAGCGTATTATCCTCAACAGATACGCAGTATTTT. Protein sequence: CASSVLSSTDTQYF. The J gene is TRBJ2-3, the V gene TRBV9; unclear D gene. Trimming removed 1 base at V and 3 bases at J, with 9 bases between. Per the germline V gene, CDR1 is SGDLS and CDR2 is YYNGEE. This CDR3 comprises 14 residues.

The rearrangement uses TRBV5-6 and TRBJ1-4; D not resolved. This CDR3 has 12 amino acids. Deletions cut 4 bases from V and 8 bases from J, with 9 bases between. CDR1 is SGHDT and CDR2 is YYEEEE in the germline V gene. The CDR3 reads CASSNRREKLFF. The CDR3 DNA follows: TGTGCCAGCAGCAACCGGCGAGAAAAACTGTTTTTT.

This clone was detected only a few times. V gene TRBV29-1 combines with J gene TRBJ2-1; a possible D gene is TRBD1 (6 bases). The germline CDR1 and CDR2 sequences are SQVTM and ANQGSEA. V dropped 3 bases and J dropped 13 bases, with 19 bases sitting between them. There are 13 residues in the CDR3. CDR3 amino acids: CSVERTQGRAQFF. CDR3 in DNA: TGCAGCGTTGAGCGAACACAGGGTAGAGCCCAGTTCTTC.

In its sample, this clone was seen a few times. The CDR3 sequence is CASSEAPGDTDTQYF. The CDR3 DNA sequence: TGTGCCAGCAGTGAAGCACCGGGCGACACAGATACGCAGTATTTT. This chain uses TRBV6-1 with TRBJ2-3, with unresolved D. V was cut by 0 bases and J by 2 bases, with 9 bases left in between. The CDR3 contains 15 residues. The V gene's germline CDR1 is MNHNS and CDR2 SASEGT.

This clone was picked up a small number of times. The rearrangement joins TRBV29-1 to TRBJ2-2; D ambiguous. The CDR3 has 14 residues. CDR1 is SQVTM, CDR2 ANQGSEA, per germline. V gave up 6 bases and J gave up 2 bases, with 13 bases separating them. The CDR3 coding sequence is TGCAGCGTGACTGGGGTACTTAACACCGGGGAGCTGTTTTTT. Translating gives CSVTGVLNTGELFF.

CDR3 amino acids: CASSVGGTANSPLHF. In DNA, the CDR3 is TGTGCCAGCAGCGTAGGGGGGACGGCTAATTCACCCCTCCACTTT. The rearrangement joins TRBV9 to TRBJ1-6, with D possibly matching TRBD1 (5 bases). The CDR3 has 15 residues. With 0 bases removed from V and 6 bases from J, the gap between germline ends came to 10 bases. Germline values: CDR1 SGDLS, CDR2 YYNGEE.

This clone appeared a few times. This chain connects TRBV7-2 to TRBJ2-5; D gene unclear. The CDR3 is 12 amino acids. Trimming shortened V by 4 bases and J by 5 bases, and 8 bases separated the two germline ends. CDR1 and CDR2 from the germline V gene are SGHTA and FQGNSA. This CDR3 is CASSSRVETQYF. The CDR3 region has the DNA TGTGCCAGCAGCTCTAGGGTCGAGACCCAGTACTTC.

This clone was seen a handful of times. The genes are TRBV13 and TRBJ2-3; 15 bases align to TRBD2. With 5 bases clipped from V and 6 bases from J, the junction kept 6 bases outside the gene matches. The CDR3 is made up of 16 amino acids. From germline, CDR1 is PRHDT and CDR2 FYEKMQ (reference sequence). CDR3: CASSPGLAGGGDTQYF. The CDR3 DNA reads TGTGCCAGCAGCCCGGGACTAGCGGGGGGCGGGGATACGCAGTATTTT.

The chain is built from TRBV25-1 and TRBJ2-1; possibly TRBD1 for D (6 bases). This CDR3 region has 15 residues. Germline CDR1 MGHDK, CDR2 SYGVNS. V was cut by 4 bases and J by 0 bases, with 10 bases left in between. The CDR3 sequence: CASSGQESSYNEQFF. CDR3 coding DNA: TGTGCCAGCAGTGGACAGGAGAGCTCCTACAATGAGCAGTTCTTC.

This chain joins TRBV28 and TRBJ2-1; 9 nucleotides align to TRBD1. With V trimmed by 5 bases and J by 7 bases, 9 bases remained unmatched. Germline V gene data show CDR1 as MDHEN and CDR2 as SYDVKM. The CDR3 runs 15 residues. The DNA of the CDR3 is TGTGCCAGCAGTATGATACAGGGGGCTTATAATGAGCAGTTCTTC. It translates to CASSMIQGAYNEQFF.

The chain employs TRBV5-4 and TRBJ2-1, with D perhaps TRBD1 (5 bases). The ends were cut back, 5 bases at V and 3 bases at J, with 12 bases in the middle. The length of the CDR3 is 14 residues. The germline gives CDR1 SGHNT, CDR2 YYREEE (reference sequence). In DNA form, the CDR3 reads TGTGCCAGCAGTCGGCAGGGAAACTACAATGAGCAGTTCTTC. This sequence encodes CASSRQGNYNEQFF.

This clone was seen only a few times. V is TRBV2 and J is TRBJ2-2; 8 nucleotides line up with TRBD2. After removal of 6 bases from V and 4 bases from J, the junction contained 13 bases not matched to a gene. Germline V CDR1 and CDR2: SNHLY, FYNNEI. The CDR3 is 17 amino acids. DNA of the CDR3: TGTGCCAGCAGCCGAGGAGCCGGGAGGGGTATCACCGGGGAGCTGTTTTTT. This codes for CASSRGAGRGITGELFF.

The gene calls are TRBV5-6 and TRBJ1-2, with D possibly matching TRBD1 (5 bases). Trimming shortened V by 3 bases and J by 4 bases, and 10 bases separated the two germline ends. Germline CDR1 and CDR2: SGHDT and YYEEEE. The CDR3 is 13 residues long. CDR3 protein: CASSSWQGYGYTF. The DNA for the CDR3 is TGTGCCAGCAGCTCCTGGCAGGGCTATGGCTACACCTTC.

V usage is TRBV7-9 and J usage is TRBJ2-1; 9 nucleotides line up with TRBD2. The germline V gene has CDR1 SEHNR and CDR2 FQNEAQ (reference sequence). V dropped 5 bases and J dropped 6; count of bases not matched to a gene: 14. This CDR3 region has 17 residues. The CDR3 region is CASSPPVNSGSSNEQFF. In DNA, the CDR3 is TGTGCCAGCAGCCCCCCCGTTAATAGCGGGAGTAGCAATGAGCAGTTCTTC.

CDR3 bases: TGTGCCAGCAGCTTAGACGGTTCTGGAAACACCATATATTTT. Residues: CASSLDGSGNTIYF. The chain links TRBV7-2 to TRBJ1-3, with D hard to call. Germline CDR1 is SGHTA and CDR2 is FQGNSA. The CDR3 spans 14 residues. Trimming cost V 1 base and J 1 base, with 5 bases left between them.

The sample holds a few counts of this clone. This rearrangement joins TRBV28 to TRBJ2-3, with D unclear. CDR1 is MDHEN, CDR2 SYDVKM, per germline. There are 12 residues in the CDR3. The V and J ends lost 4 bases and 6 bases respectively, with 8 bases between them. CDR3 sequence (DNA): TGTGCCAGCAGTTCTCAACCGGATACGCAGTATTTT. Translating gives CASSSQPDTQYF.

This clone has only a few counts. The V and J genes are TRBV5-6 and TRBJ2-5; no clear D. V gave up 6 bases and J gave up 2 bases, with 17 bases separating them. This CDR3 spans 15 amino acids. CDR1 and CDR2 (germline): SGHDT, YYEEEE. CDR3 coding DNA: TGTGCCAGCAACGATTCTCCGGGTCGGCAAGAGACCCAGTACTTC. Protein sequence: CASNDSPGRQETQYF.

There are a few counts of this clone. The chain carries TRBV7-3 and TRBJ2-1; TRBD1 is a possible D gene (6 bases). Trimming removed 1 base from V and 7 bases from J, with 14 bases in between. The CDR3 runs to 15 residues. Germline CDR1 SGHTA, CDR2 FQGTGA. CDR3: CASSLRGRLVNEQFF. CDR3 in DNA: TGTGCCAGCAGCTTAAGGGGGCGGCTGGTGAATGAGCAGTTCTTC.

The chain is built from TRBV6-6 and TRBJ2-1; D unclear. V dropped 6 bases and J dropped 9 bases, with 12 bases sitting between them. CDR1 and CDR2 from the germline V gene are MNHNY and SVGAGI (reference sequence). The CDR3 runs to 12 residues. The CDR3 DNA reads TGTGCCAGCAGCAACTCGAGGTTTGAGCAGTTCTTC. Translating it yields CASSNSRFEQFF.